A selection of T cell receptor beta chains follows, all from one sample in a study of shared clonotypes between healthy human individuals. Assay used: immunoSEQ multiplex PCR; TCRdb lists only in-frame clones, some missing. The sample carries roughly 2.2 million clones, 85% to 95% recorded once. The source material was naive CD4+ T cells from PBMCs. All receptors come from a man aged 18 to 29 in good health. Some clones in this sample may be carry-over from other donors' samples. The conserved cysteine and the conserved F or W are not part of the CDR3 here.

ATSRGLLNRGGYGYT,TRBV15,TRBJ1-2
ASSGLPTNEKLF,TRBV6-4,TRBJ1-4
ASSVSPGGTDTQY,TRBV9,TRBJ2-3
ASSLGGQVTGNTIY,TRBV7-8,TRBJ1-3
ASSFGQGAIETQY,TRBV7-9,TRBJ2-5
ASSQIRDGGTGELF,TRBV7-9,TRBJ2-2
ASSPDSDRAGGYT,TRBV4-1,TRBJ1-2
ASSLIVSGAYEQY,TRBV5-1,TRBJ2-7
ASSPTLDTHTQY,TRBV5-1,TRBJ2-3
ASSRSTGANVLT,TRBV4-1,TRBJ2-6
AWRTGVNTGELF,TRBV30,TRBJ2-2
ASSGGVYEQY,TRBV6-1,TRBJ2-7
ASSLGDRGLREKLF,TRBV5-1,TRBJ1-4
ASSLKTSGRHTGELF,TRBV28,TRBJ2-2
ASSSGPDRETQY,TRBV5-1,TRBJ2-5
ASRGMATTEIQY,TRBV2,TRBJ2-5
ASSAQGGETQY,TRBV7-8,TRBJ2-5
ASREGAAF,TRBV28,TRBJ1-1
ASSLVGTGSPY,TRBV5-1,TRBJ1-2
ASSPVGENQPQH,TRBV18,TRBJ1-5
ASSTRPGGYGYT,TRBV6-5,TRBJ1-2
ASSQPLAGVVNEQF,TRBV4-1,TRBJ2-1
ASSQQTSVSSYEQY,TRBV11-2,TRBJ2-7
ASSEGWGTGANVLT,TRBV25-1,TRBJ2-6
ASSLNSGGTYEQY,TRBV5-1,TRBJ2-7
ASSAGWNTEAF,TRBV10-1,TRBJ1-1
ASSESERNQPQH,TRBV6-1,TRBJ1-5
ASSIDSPAYEQY,TRBV5-1,TRBJ2-7
ASSLPAQPQH,TRBV28,TRBJ1-5
ASSFGGTEAF,TRBV11-2,TRBJ1-1
ATTNGGAGNTEAF,TRBV19,TRBJ1-1
AWAGGQGTDTQY,TRBV30,TRBJ2-3
ASSPGAGNSYNEQF,TRBV11-2,TRBJ2-1
ASSGSRGTTEAF,TRBV2,TRBJ1-1
ASRPHGGVTI,TRBV6-5,TRBJ2-2
ASSLGVAANTGELF,TRBV11-2,TRBJ2-2
ASSSLYEQY,TRBV18,TRBJ2-7
ASRWDRAGEETQY,TRBV2,TRBJ2-5
ASSLSQGRNEQF,TRBV18,TRBJ2-1
ASSLRPGADTQY,TRBV5-1,TRBJ2-3
ASSQDWDISYEQY,TRBV4-3,TRBJ2-7